Below, 19 T cell receptor beta chains from the same sample are listed, as sequenced in a study of identical twins. TCRdb reprocessed the 5' RACE reads with MiXCR, giving one entry per CDR3 protein. In the table there are some 760,000 distinct CDR3 sequences, about 20% of which are singletons. These same records also appear under a second study, on T cells expressing NK-cell markers.

Material for sequencing was PBMCs. The source is a woman younger than 35 in good health.

This clonotype was observed a few times. The chain couples TRBV27 to TRBJ2-1, with TRBD2 identical over 7 bases. V shed 0 bases and J 5 bases; nucleotides not matched to a gene: 7. The CDR3 is 16 amino acids. Germline V gives CDR1 MNHEY, CDR2 SMNVEV (reference sequence). The CDR3 nucleotides read TGTGCCAGCAGTTTATCGTTGGCTAGCGGTCACAATGAGCAGTTCTTC. Protein: CASSLSLASGHNEQFF.

The table lists this clonotype with many counts. The chain has TRBV10-3 and TRBJ2-7; no firm D call. Trimming shortened V by 7 bases and J by 4 bases, and 14 bases separated the two germline ends. Germline CDR1 reads ENHRY; CDR2 reads SYGVKD. The CDR3 is made up of 13 amino acids. This chain's CDR3 is CAIMLGQMYEQYF. The DNA for the CDR3 is TGTGCCATCATGCTAGGGCAAATGTACGAGCAGTACTTC.

This chain uses TRBV12-3 or TRBV12-4 with TRBJ1-5, with 7 bases identical to TRBD1. Trimming took 7 bases from V and 5 from J; bases not matched to a gene: 8. CDR3 size: 14 residues. The DNA of the CDR3 is TGTGCCAGCAACTTACAGGGGTTTGATCAGCCCCAGCATTTT. This codes for CASNLQGFDQPQHF.

The sample holds a few counts of this clonotype. The rearrangement joins TRBV20-1 to TRBJ2-7; 8 bases agree with TRBD1. CDR1 is DFQATT and CDR2 is SNEGSKA in the germline V gene (reference sequence). The CDR3 length is 14 residues. The ends lost 6 bases at V and 1 base at J; junction bases unmatched: 8. CDR3 amino acids: CSAFPTGDSYEQYF. The CDR3 DNA reads TGCAGTGCCTTCCCGACAGGGGATTCCTACGAGCAGTACTTC.

V gene TRBV2 combines with J gene TRBJ2-5; 9 bases align to TRBD2. Per the germline V gene, CDR1 is SNHLY and CDR2 is FYNNEI. V trimming: 6 bases; J trimming: 0 bases; junction bases outside the gene matches: 5. The CDR3 totals 15 residues. For the CDR3, the DNA is TGTGCCAGCAGGGCTAGCGGGGAGTACCAAGAGACCCAGTACTTC. Residues: CASRASGEYQETQYF. Full variable domain (rest looked up from reference TRBV2 and TRBJ2-5): EPEVTQTPSHQVTQMGQEVILRCVPISNHLYFYWYRQILGQKVEFLVSFYNNEISEKSEIFDDQFSVERPDGSNFTLKIRSTKLEDSAMYFCASRASGEYQETQYFGPGTRLLVL.

This clonotype was detected only a few times. The chain couples TRBV12-3 or TRBV12-4 to TRBJ2-4; 7 nucleotides match TRBD2. This CDR3 comprises 16 residues. With 1 base clipped from V and 7 bases from J, the junction kept 10 bases outside the gene matches. The CDR3 loop reads CASSLGGGETRNIQYF. CDR3 in DNA: TGTGCCAGCAGTTTAGGGGGAGGGGAAACCCGGAACATTCAGTACTTC.

This sequence joins TRBV6-1 and TRBJ2-3; D may be TRBD2 (5 bases). V was pared by 5 bases and J by 6 bases, with 15 bases between. Germline values: CDR1 MNHNS, CDR2 SASEGT. The CDR3 contains 14 residues. The CDR3 is CASSPEGKGDTQYF. As DNA, the CDR3 is TGTGCCAGCAGTCCTGAGGGTAAAGGGGATACGCAGTATTTT.

The sample holds a few counts of this clonotype. The CDR3 DNA sequence: TGTGCCAGCAGCTGGGGGACAGAGACTTTCAGAGATGGCTACACCTTC. Translating it yields CASSWGTETFRDGYTF. The rearrangement links TRBV12-3 or TRBV12-4 to TRBJ1-2; TRBD1 agrees at 7 bases. The CDR3 is 16 residues long. V trimming: 6 bases; J trimming: 6 bases; junction bases outside the gene matches: 16.

The chain is built from TRBV18 and TRBJ2-1, with 7 bases lining up with TRBD1. J was trimmed by 8 bases and V by 3 bases; bases with no gene match: 10. In germline, CDR1 is KGHSH, CDR2 LQKENI. The CDR3 length is 15 residues. This CDR3 is CASSPPAVQGYEQFF. As DNA, the CDR3 is TGTGCCAGCTCACCCCCGGCGGTACAGGGGTATGAGCAGTTCTTC.

The chain recombines TRBV5-1 with TRBJ1-6, with a possible D match to TRBD1 (5 bases). The germline V gene encodes CDR1 SGHRS and CDR2 YFSETQ. Between the trimmed V and J ends, which lost 4 bases and 10 bases, there was a span of 15 bases. This CDR3 is 14 amino acids long. The CDR3 protein is CASSNPEGRSPLHF. The CDR3, as DNA: TGCGCCAGCAGCAATCCGGAGGGGCGGTCACCCCTCCACTTT. Full variable domain (rest looked up from reference TRBV5-1 and TRBJ1-6): KAGVTQTPRYLIKTRGQQVTLSCSPISGHRSVSWYQQTPGQGLQFLFEYFSETQRNKGNFPGRFSGRQFSNSRSEMNVSTLELGDSALYLCASSNPEGRSPLHFGNGTRLTVT.

Comment on this clonotype: An end of the junction does not agree with germline; a read error may underlie this. The V and J genes are TRBV5-7 and TRBJ2-4; weak D call: TRBD2 (5 bases). TRBV5-7 has ORF status, its function being uncertain. CDR3 length equals 15 residues. Here the CDR3 reads CAISRGLGGKNIQYF. CDR3 sequence (DNA): TGTGCCATCAGCCGCGGGCTAGGTGGGAAAAACATTCAGTACTTC.

This clonotype was detected only a few times. This chain links TRBV13 with TRBJ2-3; tentative D call: TRBD2 (7 bases). Germline CDR1 and CDR2: PRHDT and FYEKMQ (reference sequence). V dropped 0 bases and J dropped 2 bases, with 9 bases sitting between them. The CDR3 is made up of 15 amino acids. CDR3 amino acids: CASSLGRGLTDTQYF. CDR3 DNA sequence: TGTGCCAGCAGCTTAGGGCGGGGGCTCACAGATACGCAGTATTTT.

This clonotype was found a few times. This chain connects TRBV6-4 to TRBJ2-3; TRBD2 aligns across 11 bases. CDR3 size: 14 residues. Losses at the gene ends were 2 bases for V and 5 bases for J; bases not matched to a gene: 0. Germline V gene data show CDR1 as MRHNA and CDR2 as SNTAGT. This CDR3 is CASSDGLAGDTQYF. DNA of the CDR3: TGTGCCAGCAGTGACGGACTAGCGGGAGATACGCAGTATTTT.

The chain couples TRBV11-3 to TRBJ2-1, with a tentative D call TRBD2 (6 bases). The CDR3 has 14 residues. Trimming stripped 5 bases from V and 9 bases from J, with 17 bases between. Germline loops: CDR1 SGHNT, CDR2 YENEEA. The CDR3 nucleotides read TGTGCCAGCAGCCCAGGACTCCGGGGAGGTGAGCAGTTCTTC. It is translated as CASSPGLRGGEQFF. The variable domain in full, completed from reference TRBV11-3 and TRBJ2-1, reads EAGVVQSPRYKIIEKKQPVAFWCNPISGHNTLYWYLQNLGQGPELLIRYENEEAVDDSQLPKDRFSAERLKGVDSTLKIQPAELGDSAVYLCASSPGLRGGEQFFGPGTRLTVL.

This clonotype was seen at least ten times. The chain combines TRBV6-5 with TRBJ2-3, with 13 bases lining up with TRBD2. The CDR3 is 17 residues long. Per the germline V gene, CDR1 is MNHEY and CDR2 is SVGAGI. Trimming at V came to 2 bases and at J to 6 bases, leaving 8 bases not matched to a gene. The CDR3 region has the DNA TGTGCCAGCAGTTACCTAACTAGCGGGGGGGCCAGGGATACGCAGTATTTT. Protein: CASSYLTSGGARDTQYF.

The V gene is TRBV20-1, the J gene TRBJ2-5; D ambiguous. The CDR3 contains 11 residues. The germline CDR1 and CDR2 sequences are DFQATT and SNEGSKA (reference sequence). The ends were cut back, 7 bases at V and 2 bases at J, with 8 bases in the middle. In DNA form, the CDR3 reads TGCAGTGTTCAGAAACAAGAGACCCAGTACTTC. Its translation is CSVQKQETQYF.

This clonotype was found many times. The gene calls are TRBV9 and TRBJ2-2; unclear D gene. Looked up from germline, CDR1 is SGDLS and CDR2 is YYNGEE. With 5 bases removed from V and 1 base from J, the gap between germline ends came to 9 bases. The CDR3 runs 14 residues. CDR3 bases: TGTGCCAGCAGTGTGGCAGGGAACACCGGGGAGCTGTTTTTT. Encoded protein: CASSVAGNTGELFF.

The chain couples TRBV21-1 to TRBJ1-1; the table's D gene call, TRBD1, was not cross checked with the DNA. TRBV21-1 is marked as a pseudogene. This CDR3 spans 15 amino acids. The CDR3 bases are TGTGCCAGCAGCAGCGCCCCGGGGGACAGGGAGCAAGCTTTCTTT. Residues: CASSSAPGDREQAFF.

This clonotype was recorded at least ten times. V and J are TRBV7-6 and TRBJ2-7; D unresolved. The V end lost 1 base, the J end lost 10 bases, and 11 bases lay between the germline ends. This CDR3 is built from 12 residues. Germline V gene data show CDR1 as SGHVS and CDR2 as FNYEAQ. CDR3 protein: CASSLEGQDQYF. As DNA, the CDR3 is TGTGCCAGCAGCTTAGAAGGGCAGGATCAGTACTTC.